These 6 T cell receptor beta chains share one sample of origin, sequenced in a study of cytomegalovirus exposure and HLA in healthy donors. This PCR relied on a set of 60 Vbeta primers and 13 Jbeta primers. Assay: immunoSEQ multiplex PCR; the TCRdb copy retains only in-frame clones and omits some. This sample has 100,000 to 150,000 clones, with around 86% found just once. The sequenced material came from PBMCs. Every receptor here comes from a man in his late teens or twenties in good health and CMV-seronegative.

The V call is TRBV19, the J call TRBJ1-5; the match to TRBD1 covers 8 bases. With V trimmed by 4 bases and J by 4 bases, 12 bases remained unmatched. The CDR3 is 17 amino acids. Germline V CDR1 and CDR2: LNHDA, SQIVND (reference sequence). CDR3 coding DNA: TGTGCCAGTAGTAGCTGGACAGGGTCGGGCGTAAATCAGCCCCAGCATTTT. It codes for CASSSWTGSGVNQPQHF.

This chain uses TRBV27 with TRBJ2-2; 8 bases map to TRBD1. The CDR3 totals 18 residues. The germline gives CDR1 MNHEY, CDR2 SMNVEV (reference sequence). Trimming cost V 1 base and J 8 bases; bases outside gene matches: 15. The CDR3 spells CASSLWGVNGQGSGELFF. In nucleotides, the CDR3 is TGTGCCAGCAGTTTATGGGGGGTGAACGGACAGGGTTCAGGGGAGCTGTTTTTT.

This rearrangement joins TRBV29-1 to TRBJ1-5, with 10 bases aligning to TRBD1. The CDR3 runs to 15 residues. V lost 6 bases to trimming and J lost 1 base; unmatched junction nucleotides: 6. Germline V gene data show CDR1 as SQVTM and CDR2 as ANQGSEA. CDR3 loop: CSVGQGEASNQPQHF. The DNA for the CDR3 is TGCAGCGTAGGACAGGGGGAAGCGAGCAATCAGCCCCAGCATTTT.

V usage is TRBV30 and J usage is TRBJ1-2; D gene unclear. Germline values: CDR1 GTSNPN, CDR2 SVGIG (reference sequence). This CDR3 is built from 11 residues. Trimming removed 4 bases at V and 4 bases at J, with 7 bases between. CDR3 region: CAWISGYGYTF. DNA for the CDR3: TGTGCCTGGATCTCGGGCTATGGCTACACCTTC.

The count of this clone is one. V usage is TRBV27 and J usage is TRBJ1-6; D is possibly TRBD1 (6 bases). CDR3 length: 21 amino acids. V lost 1 base to trimming and J lost 4 bases, with 26 bases between them. In germline, CDR1 is MNHEY, CDR2 SMNVEV (reference sequence). DNA of the CDR3: TGTGCCAGCAGTTTATATTCCCCCGCGGTTGGGGGCATGTATTATAATTCACCCCTCCACTTT. It codes for CASSLYSPAVGGMYYNSPLHF.

In its sample, this clone was seen once. The rearrangement uses TRBV7-6 and TRBJ1-1, with 10 bases identical to TRBD1. The CDR3 contains 19 residues. J was trimmed by 0 bases and V by 4 bases; bases with no gene match: 14. Germline V gives CDR1 SGHVS, CDR2 FNYEAQ. The chain's CDR3 is CASSSIRPGQGILNTEAFF. CDR3 in DNA: TGTGCCAGCAGCTCTATAAGGCCGGGACAGGGGATATTGAACACTGAAGCTTTCTTT.